Following are 19 T cell receptor beta chains from one sample sequenced in a study of blood T cells in healthy people across ages. The use of a sample-barcoded 5' primer and a J-beta primer mix characterized a second PCR of 7 to 11 cycles. TCRdb called the 5' RACE reads again in MiXCR, with one record for every CDR3 protein. Of hundreds of thousands of distinct CDR3 sequences in the sample, roughly 30% are singletons; the top ten hold 15%. The sequenced sample was blood. These TCRs come from a woman at least 80 years old in good health.

The table lists this clonotype with many counts. The chain links TRBV20-1 to TRBJ2-1, with 11 bases matching TRBD2. J lost 0 bases, V lost 1 base, and 8 bases had no gene match. Germline CDR1 reads DFQATT; CDR2 reads SNEGSKA (reference sequence). CDR3 length: 18 residues. Here the CDR3 reads CSARVLAGGRSSYNEQFF. As DNA, the CDR3 is TGCAGTGCTAGAGTGCTAGCGGGGGGCAGGAGCTCCTACAATGAGCAGTTCTTC.

This clonotype was observed a few times. At one end the junction does not follow the germline gene, possibly because of a read error. The rearrangement uses TRBV7-2 and TRBJ1-4; D is unresolved. The CDR3 sequence is 14 residues long. Germline assignment: CDR1 SGHTA and CDR2 FQGNSA. CDR3 in DNA: TGTGCCAGCAGCCAGCGGGGTGGGAATGAAAAACGGTTTTTT. Protein sequence: CASSQRGGNEKRFF.

This clonotype was seen at least ten times. This rearrangement joins TRBV7-6 to TRBJ2-7; 12 positions agree with TRBD2. Trimming cost V 4 bases and J 2 bases; bases outside gene matches: 6. The CDR3 runs 16 residues. Germline CDR1 and CDR2: SGHVS and FNYEAQ. The CDR3 loop is CASSSTSGGHAYEQYF. The CDR3 DNA follows: TGTGCCAGCAGCTCCACTAGCGGGGGGCATGCCTACGAGCAGTACTTC.

This clonotype appeared many times. This rearrangement joins TRBV7-2 to TRBJ2-1, with D perhaps matching TRBD2 (6 bases). The V and J ends lost 0 bases and 0 bases respectively, with 12 bases between them. CDR1 is SGHTA and CDR2 is FQGNSA in the germline V gene. CDR3 size: 17 residues. CDR3 protein: CASSLAPGVSSYNEQFF. CDR3 bases: TGTGCCAGCAGCTTAGCCCCGGGGGTTTCCTCCTACAATGAGCAGTTCTTC.

This sequence joins TRBV6-5 and TRBJ2-1; D call uncertain. V was trimmed by 0 bases and J by 2 bases, leaving 11 bases between them. The CDR3 is 16 amino acids. CDR1 and CDR2 (germline): MNHEY, SVGAGI. Here the CDR3 reads CASSYSTSLAYNEQFF. In nucleotides, the CDR3 is TGTGCCAGCAGTTACTCGACTTCCTTGGCCTACAATGAGCAGTTCTTC.

The gene calls are TRBV30 and TRBJ2-1; 8 bases are a match to TRBD1. Germline V CDR1 and CDR2: GTSNPN, SVGIG (reference sequence). The length of the CDR3 is 14 residues. The junction had 8 bases not matched to a gene; V was cut back by 3 bases and J by 7 bases. CDR3 bases: TGTGCCTGGAGGGACAGGGCCCCTCGGAATGAGCAGTTCTTC. This encodes CAWRDRAPRNEQFF.

DNA for the CDR3: TGTGCCTTCTTATCCGGGACTAGCGGCCACTTAAACTACAATGAGCAGTTCTTC. This translates into CAFLSGTSGHLNYNEQFF. J is TRBJ2-1 and V is TRBV30; 11 nucleotides align to TRBD2. Germline lookup yields CDR1 GTSNPN and CDR2 SVGIG (reference sequence). The junction had 17 bases not matched to a gene; V was cut back by 7 bases and J by 3 bases. CDR3 size: 18 residues.

This clonotype was picked up many times. This may stem from a read error, because a much larger clone lies one nucleotide away. The rearrangement uses TRBV20-1 and TRBJ2-4; TRBD1 aligns across 8 bases. Trimming removed 7 bases from V and 6 bases from J; junction bases left unmatched: 5. In germline, CDR1 is DFQATT, CDR2 SNEGSKA (reference sequence). CDR3 length: 12 amino acids. CDR3 in amino acids: CSGRDRGNIQYF. The CDR3 coding sequence is TGCAGTGGTCGAGACAGGGGAAACATTCAGTACTTC.

This clonotype was seen at least ten times. The chain carries TRBV6-2 or TRBV6-3 and TRBJ2-5; a weak D match, TRBD2 (5 bases). Trimming cost V 6 bases and J 0 bases, with 11 bases left between them. The CDR3 sequence is 14 residues long. Germline V gives CDR1 MNHEY, CDR2 SVGEGT. CDR3 in amino acids: CASRALDYQETQYF. CDR3 nucleotide sequence: TGTGCCAGCAGAGCACTGGACTACCAAGAGACCCAGTACTTC.

As for this clonotype: With a much larger clone just one base away, this may be a read error. The chain uses TRBV9 and TRBJ2-5; TRBD1 matches 8 bases. This CDR3 contains 18 residues. CDR1 is SGDLS, CDR2 YYNGEE, per germline. The J segment lost 4 bases and the V segment lost 4 bases, leaving 18 bases of the junction unmatched. This CDR3 reads CASSPHPGGRTQGETQYF. CDR3 in DNA: TGTGCCAGCAGCCCCCATCCAGGGGGCAGAACGCAAGGAGAGACCCAGTACTTC.

This clonotype was seen many times. The rearrangement uses TRBV12-5 and TRBJ2-1, with 8 nucleotides matching TRBD1. The CDR3 is 15 residues long. Germline loops: CDR1 LGHNT, CDR2 FRNRAP. Trimming at V came to 6 bases and at J to 4 bases, leaving 8 bases not matched to a gene. This chain's CDR3 is CASGNGQGGYNEQFF. DNA of the CDR3: TGTGCTAGTGGCAACGGACAGGGTGGATACAATGAGCAGTTCTTC.

This clonotype was picked up many times. This may be a read error: a much more frequent sequence differs by one nucleotide. The genes are TRBV5-6 and TRBJ2-7, with 7 nucleotides matching TRBD1. CDR3 length equals 15 residues. The J segment lost 3 bases and the V segment lost 0 bases, leaving 6 bases of the junction unmatched. Germline-derived CDR1 and CDR2 are SGHDT and YYEEEE. The CDR3 region has the DNA TGTGCCAGCAGCTTGGAACAGGGGTACTGCTACGAGCAGTACTTC. Its protein product is CASSLEQGYCYEQYF.

The sample holds many counts of this clonotype. The chain is built from TRBV30 and TRBJ2-7; maybe TRBD1 (7 bases). Germline CDR1 is GTSNPN and CDR2 is SVGIG (reference sequence). Trimming shortened V by 8 bases and J by 2 bases, and 16 bases separated the two germline ends. The CDR3 has 13 residues. The CDR3 is CARGGRGAYEQYF. The CDR3 region has the DNA TGTGCCCGAGGGGGCAGGGGGGCCTACGAGCAGTACTTC.

Of note for this clonotype: This may arise from a read error, as a much more abundant clone is one base away. V and J are TRBV2 and TRBJ2-5; D is undetermined. This CDR3 region has 13 residues. Germline CDR1 is SNHLY and CDR2 is FYNNEI. The CDR3 DNA sequence: TGTGCCAGCAGACCGGACGGGCAAGGGACCCAGTACTTC. It yields the protein CASRPDGQGTQYF.

The chain couples TRBV18 to TRBJ2-2; D remains unclear. V lost 5 bases and J 4 bases, leaving 8 bases between the germline ends. The CDR3 has 13 amino acids. From germline, CDR1 is KGHSH and CDR2 LQKENI. The CDR3 DNA reads TGTGCCAGCTCAGACACCGCCACCGGGGAGCTGTTTTTT. It is translated as CASSDTATGELFF.

There are a few counts of this clonotype. The rearrangement links TRBV7-8 to TRBJ2-3; TRBD2 matches 10 bases. The germline V gene has CDR1 SGHVS and CDR2 FQNEAQ. V was pared by 3 bases and J by 3 bases, with 9 bases of the junction left unmatched. This CDR3 has 17 amino acids. The CDR3 loop is CASSLSSGGARTDTQYF. The CDR3 coding sequence is TGTGCCAGCAGCTTGAGCAGCGGGGGGGCGAGGACAGATACGCAGTATTTT.

This clonotype was counted many times. The DNA for the CDR3 is TGCGCCAGCAGCCAAGGCAGACTAGCAAAGGAGCAGTTCTTC. The encoded protein is CASSQGRLAKEQFF. The J gene is TRBJ2-1, the V gene TRBV4-3; 7 nucleotides match TRBD2. Germline lookup yields CDR1 LGHNA and CDR2 YSLEER. There are 14 residues in the CDR3. Trimming cost V 1 base and J 10 bases; bases outside gene matches: 7.

This clonotype was counted at least ten times. V and J are TRBV20-1 and TRBJ2-1; TRBD2 matches at 11 bases. The CDR3 consists of 14 residues. Germline CDR1 DFQATT, CDR2 SNEGSKA (reference sequence). V shed 5 bases, J shed 6 bases, and the junction held 6 bases outside the gene matches. The CDR3 loop reads CSASGLAGANEQFF. CDR3 bases: TGCAGTGCTTCTGGACTAGCGGGTGCCAATGAGCAGTTCTTC.

This clonotype occurred once. The rearrangement links TRBV30 to TRBJ1-2; no reliable D call. There are 11 residues in the CDR3. V was cut by 5 bases and J by 4 bases, with 8 bases left in between. Germline V gene data show CDR1 as GTSNPN and CDR2 as SVGIG (reference sequence). CDR3 residues: CAWGVGYGYTF. The CDR3 DNA is TGTGCCTGGGGCGTGGGCTATGGCTACACCTTC.